A single sample gave rise to the 11 T cell receptor beta chains below, sequenced in a study of blood T cells in healthy people across ages. For the second PCR, which ran for 7 to 11 cycles, a sample-barcoded 5' primer and a J-beta primer mix were used. Using its own MiXCR run on the 5' RACE reads, TCRdb lists one record per CDR3 protein. The table has some 700,000 distinct CDR3 sequences, roughly 20% seen once; the top ten hold roughly 22%. What was sequenced was blood. These TCRs come from a man between 65 and 85 years old in good health.

This rearrangement joins TRBV18 to TRBJ2-5; maybe TRBD1 (5 bases). The tail of the sequence fits TRBJ2-7 better, so the J call may be wrong. There are 13 residues in the CDR3. CDR1 and CDR2 from the germline V gene are KGHSH and LQKENI. This chain's CDR3 is CASSPQGSSEQYF. Written as DNA, the CDR3 is TGTGCCAGCTCACCTCAGGGATCAAGCGAGCAGTACTTC.

The rearrangement links TRBV7-2 to TRBJ2-4; 7 nucleotides agree with TRBD1. The CDR3 is made up of 13 amino acids. Unmatched junction bases numbered 7, after V lost 1 base and J lost 13 bases. CDR1 SGHTA and CDR2 FQGNSA come from the germline V gene. The CDR3 bases are TGTGCCAGCAGCTTAGAGGACAGGCGGAAACAGTACTTC. It codes for CASSLEDRRKQYF.

This sequence joins TRBV4-3 and TRBJ2-5; 10 bases are a match to TRBD2. TRBJ2-7 explains the end of the DNA better; the J call may be wrong. Looked up from germline, CDR1 is LGHNA and CDR2 is YSLEER. The CDR3 is made up of 16 amino acids. CDR3 nucleotides: TGCGCCAGCAGCTTCCCTCTAGCGGGAGTCTCCTACGAGCAGTACGTC. This translates into CASSFPLAGVSYEQYV.

The chain has TRBV6-1 and TRBJ2-6; TRBD1 is a possible D gene (6 bases). Germline CDR1 MNHNS, CDR2 SASEGT. The CDR3 sequence is 17 residues long. V was pared by 7 bases and J by 0 bases, with 16 bases between. The CDR3 sequence is CASIPDSGYSGANVLTF. Written as DNA, the CDR3 is TGTGCCAGCATTCCGGACAGTGGCTACTCTGGGGCCAACGTCCTGACTTTC.

The chain uses TRBV6-1 and TRBJ2-5; either TRBD1 or TRBD2 may fit D (5 bases each). V lost 6 bases and J lost 2, with 10 bases in between. Germline V gene sequence: CDR1 MNHNS, CDR2 SASEGT. The CDR3 has 13 residues. CDR3 sequence (DNA): TGTGCCAGCAGCGGGACGGCGCAAGAGACCCAGTACTTC. Its translation is CASSGTAQETQYF.

The chain carries TRBV10-3 and TRBJ2-1; TRBD1 or TRBD2 may be the D gene (5 bases each). The assigned J gene may be wrong: the sequence end matches TRBJ2-7 better. Germline CDR1 ENHRY, CDR2 SYGVKD. This CDR3 contains 13 residues. CDR3 amino acids: CATRETVNYEQYF. The CDR3 coding sequence is TGTGCCACCAGGGAGACAGTTAACTACGAGCAGTACTTC.

This clonotype was seen a few times. For the CDR3, the DNA is TGTGCCAGCAGTTTCCCCGGGATGGGCAATCAGCCCCAGCATTTT. It is translated as CASSFPGMGNQPQHF. The chain is built from TRBV28 and TRBJ1-5, with no clear D. The germline gives CDR1 MDHEN, CDR2 SYDVKM. Trimming removed 3 bases from V and 2 bases from J, with 11 bases in between. This CDR3 region has 15 residues.

This chain joins TRBV6-5 and TRBJ1-2; TRBD1 matches at 8 bases. Germline CDR1 and CDR2: MNHEY and SVGAGI. This CDR3 spans 18 amino acids. J lost 4 bases, V lost 1 base, and 14 bases had no gene match. CDR3 in amino acids: CASSYFSSGQGAAYGYTF. DNA of the CDR3: TGTGCCAGCAGTTACTTTTCGAGTGGACAGGGTGCCGCCTATGGCTACACCTTC.

The gene calls are TRBV27 and TRBJ2-3; 7 nucleotides agree with TRBD1. V lost 5 bases, J lost 4 bases, and 6 bases stayed unmatched. Germline V lookup: CDR1 MNHEY, CDR2 SMNVEV (reference sequence). CDR3 length: 14 residues. The CDR3 nucleotides read TGTGCCAGCAGTCCACAGGGGTTCGCAGATACGCAGTATTTT. It codes for CASSPQGFADTQYF.

This CDR3 reads CASSMDRFTDTQYF. The CDR3 DNA reads as TGTGCCAGCAGCATGGACAGATTCACAGATACGCAGTATTTT. This chain joins TRBV11-1 and TRBJ2-3; TRBD1 might be the D (6 bases). The germline V gene has CDR1 SGHAT and CDR2 FQDESV (reference sequence). The V and J ends lost 5 bases and 2 bases respectively, with 11 bases between them. CDR3 length: 14 amino acids. Combining the CDR3 with reference TRBV11-1 and TRBJ2-3 gives the whole variable domain EAEVAQSPRYKITEKSQAVAFWCDPISGHATLYWYRQILGQGPELLVQFQDESVVDDSQLPKDRFSAERLKGVDSTLKIQPAELGDSAMYLCASSMDRFTDTQYFGPGTRLTVL.

This clonotype was picked up a small number of times. V gene TRBV7-9 combines with J gene TRBJ2-7; a weak D match, TRBD2 (6 bases). Germline V gene lookup returns CDR1 SEHNR and CDR2 FQNEAQ (reference sequence). Trimming left V 2 bases short and J 6 bases short, with 11 bases between. There are 13 residues in the CDR3. The chain's CDR3 is CASSLFGDSEQYF. The DNA of the CDR3 is TGTGCCAGCAGCTTATTTGGGGACTCCGAGCAGTACTTC. The full variable domain, completed using reference TRBV7-9 and TRBJ2-7, is DTGVSQNPRHKITKRGQNVTFRCDPISEHNRLYWYRQTLGQGPEFLTYFQNEAQLEKSRLLSDRFSAERPKGSFSTLEIQRTEQGDSAMYLCASSLFGDSEQYFGPGTRLTVT.